These 18 T cell receptor beta chains originate from one sample sequenced in a study of blood T cell repertoires in COVID-19 (dated by TCRdb to 2018 to 2020). The library was made by the immunoSEQ multiplex PCR assay. Not all clones reach the TCRdb copy of this immuneACCESS table, which keeps in-frame sequences only. Checked studies attribute under half of the gap to unresolved V genes and leave the rest unexplained. This sample lists over 400,000 clones; about nine tenths were detected once. Around 7.9% of the sample rests with the top ten. The sample consisted of PBMCs or T cells enriched from blood (not recorded which). Every receptor here comes from a woman aged 60-75 years who had recovered from COVID-19.

A note on this clone: One junction end does not reproduce the germline sequence, and a read error may be involved. The chain links TRBV5-1 to TRBJ1-1; 8 nucleotides match TRBD1. CDR3 length equals 14 residues. The V gene's germline CDR1 is SGHRS and CDR2 YFSETQ. Here the CDR3 reads CASRLAAGGPEAFF. The CDR3 DNA reads TGCGCCAGCAGATTGGCGGCAGGGGGCCCTGAAGCTTTCTTT. Using reference TRBV5-1 and TRBJ1-1 for the parts outside the CDR3, the full variable domain is KAGVTQTPRYLIKTRGQQVTLSCSPISGHRSVSWYQQTPGQGLQFLFEYFSETQRNKGNFPGRFSGRQFSNSRSEMNVSTLELGDSALYLCASRLAAGGPEAFFGQGTRLTVV.

The chain joins TRBV14 to TRBJ2-1; TRBD2 aligns across 11 bases. J was trimmed by 4 bases and V by 6 bases; bases with no gene match: 5. This CDR3 comprises 15 residues. The V gene's germline CDR1 is SGHDN and CDR2 FVKESK. The CDR3 DNA reads TGTGCCAGCAGTCCGACTAGCGGGACTTACAATGAGCAGTTCTTC. Translating gives CASSPTSGTYNEQFF.

In its sample, this clone was seen a few times. The rearrangement links TRBV3-1 (or the pseudogene TRBV3-2) to TRBJ2-1; a possible D gene is TRBD2 (5 bases). Trimming pared 8 bases from V and 9 bases from J, leaving 11 bases between. This CDR3 contains 11 residues. From germline, CDR1 is LGHDT and CDR2 YNNKEL (reference sequence). CDR3 in amino acids: CASGVSGEQFF. The CDR3, as DNA: TGTGCCAGCGGGGTCAGCGGTGAGCAGTTCTTC.

Of note for this clone: At the DNA level, this CDR3 is encoded by other sequences in the same sample as well. The chain uses TRBV6-5 and TRBJ1-2; D is unresolved. CDR3 size: 14 residues. V was cut by 5 bases and J by 5 bases, with 15 bases left in between. Per germline, CDR1 MNHEY and CDR2 SVGAGI. The CDR3 is CASSTGGLGYGYTF. The CDR3 DNA is TGTGCCAGCAGTACTGGCGGGCTAGGATATGGCTACACCTTC.

Regarding this clone: Distinct nucleotide sequences in the sample also encode this CDR3. This chain connects TRBV3-1 (or the pseudogene TRBV3-2) to TRBJ1-5; tentatively, D is TRBD1 (5 bases). Germline V gene data show CDR1 as LGHDT and CDR2 as YNNKEL (reference sequence). Trimming cost V 3 bases and J 5 bases, with 8 bases left between them. This CDR3 spans 13 amino acids. The CDR3 nucleotides read TGTGCCAGCAGCCAGGGCAGGGATCAGCCCCAGCATTTT. Translation gives CASSQGRDQPQHF.

The chain is built from TRBV29-1 and TRBJ1-1, with 9 bases lining up with TRBD1. The germline gives CDR1 SQVTM, CDR2 ANQGSEA. This CDR3 is 14 amino acids long. The V segment lost 0 bases and the J segment 4 bases; nucleotides outside the gene matches: 3. The CDR3 sequence is CSVEEGTGLTEAFF. CDR3 nucleotide sequence: TGCAGCGTTGAAGAAGGGACAGGGCTCACTGAAGCTTTCTTT.

V gene TRBV6-5 combines with J gene TRBJ1-2; maybe TRBD1 (5 bases). Trimming removed 5 bases at V and 4 bases at J, with 14 bases between. Germline CDR1 reads MNHEY; CDR2 reads SVGAGI. This CDR3 is built from 14 residues. Written as DNA, the CDR3 is TGTGCCAGCAGTATCCTCCAGGGAGGCTATGGCTACACCTTC. This codes for CASSILQGGYGYTF.

The V call is TRBV2, the J call TRBJ1-3; TRBD1 might be the D (5 bases). Germline-derived CDR1 and CDR2 are SNHLY and FYNNEI. The CDR3 is 16 amino acids. V dropped 8 bases and J dropped 0 bases, with 17 bases sitting between them. CDR3 residues: CASLPGFKLSGNTIYF. The DNA of the CDR3 is TGTGCCAGCTTGCCAGGGTTTAAACTCTCTGGAAACACCATATATTTT.

The chain employs TRBV5-1 and TRBJ1-1; TRBD1 aligns across 10 bases. The germline V gene has CDR1 SGHRS and CDR2 YFSETQ. CDR3 length: 14 amino acids. V shed 4 bases and J 6 bases; nucleotides not matched to a gene: 6. The CDR3 region is CASSTAGTGAEAFF. As DNA, the CDR3 is TGCGCCAGCAGCACAGCCGGGACAGGGGCTGAAGCTTTCTTT.

This chain uses TRBV6-6 with TRBJ1-1; possibly TRBD1 for D (6 bases). Trimming took off 6 bases at V and 4 bases at J, with 12 bases between the two ends. Per germline, CDR1 MNHNY and CDR2 SVGAGI (reference sequence). The CDR3 is 13 residues long. Written as DNA, the CDR3 is TGTGCCAGCAGCCCGACCAGGGGCACTGAAGCTTTCTTT. Translation gives CASSPTRGTEAFF.

This rearrangement joins TRBV28 to TRBJ1-3, with TRBD1 matching over 8 bases. Looked up from germline, CDR1 is MDHEN and CDR2 is SYDVKM. V lost 6 bases to trimming and J lost 5 bases; unmatched junction nucleotides: 6. This CDR3 is 14 amino acids long. The CDR3 loop reads CASSAGQGRNTIYF. CDR3 nucleotides: TGTGCCAGCAGCGCTGGACAGGGACGAAACACCATATATTTT. Using reference TRBV28 and TRBJ1-3 for the parts outside the CDR3, the full variable domain is DVKVTQSSRYLVKRTGEKVFLECVQDMDHENMFWYRQDPGLGLRLIYFSYDVKMKEKGDIPEGYSVSREKKERFSLILESASTNQTSMYLCASSAGQGRNTIYFGEGSWLTVV.

This clone was detected only once. The V and J genes are TRBV7-2 and TRBJ2-3; D is possibly TRBD1 (6 bases). The CDR3 is made up of 16 amino acids. The germline gives CDR1 SGHTA, CDR2 FQGNSA. Trimming removed 2 bases at V and 0 bases at J, with 12 bases between. The CDR3 sequence: CASSLWGTPSTDTQYF. The CDR3, as DNA: TGTGCCAGCAGCTTATGGGGGACACCTAGCACAGATACGCAGTATTTT.

Points on this clone: The sample contains more than one DNA sequence encoding this CDR3. V and J are TRBV7-9 and TRBJ1-2, with D possibly TRBD1 on 5 matching bases. Deletions cut 6 bases from V and 4 bases from J, with 12 bases between. CDR1 is SEHNR, CDR2 FQNEAQ, per germline (reference sequence). The CDR3 loop spans 13 amino acids. The DNA of the CDR3 is TGTGCCAGCAGTTCTAGGGGAGGCTATGGCTACACCTTC. As protein: CASSSRGGYGYTF. Full variable domain (outside the CDR3, taken from reference TRBV7-9 and TRBJ1-2): DTGVSQNPRHKITKRGQNVTFRCDPISEHNRLYWYRQTLGQGPEFLTYFQNEAQLEKSRLLSDRFSAERPKGSFSTLEIQRTEQGDSAMYLCASSSRGGYGYTFGSGTRLTVV.

The chain combines TRBV12-3 or TRBV12-4 with TRBJ1-1, with 8 bases aligning to TRBD1. This CDR3 spans 13 amino acids. J lost 5 bases, V lost 5 bases, and 4 bases had no gene match. The CDR3 DNA reads as TGTGCCAGCAGTCTGGACAGGGAGACTGAAGCTTTCTTT. Translation gives CASSLDRETEAFF.

The chain employs TRBV5-1 and TRBJ2-1; D not certain. The CDR3 contains 17 residues. Germline CDR1 reads SGHRS; CDR2 reads YFSETQ. The ends were cut back, 0 bases at V and 0 bases at J, with 13 bases in the middle. CDR3 in DNA: TGCGCCAGCAGCTTGGCCCCAACCCCGAGCTCCTACAATGAGCAGTTCTTC. Residues: CASSLAPTPSSYNEQFF. Supplemented by reference TRBV5-1 and TRBJ2-1, the full variable domain reads KAGVTQTPRYLIKTRGQQVTLSCSPISGHRSVSWYQQTPGQGLQFLFEYFSETQRNKGNFPGRFSGRQFSNSRSEMNVSTLELGDSALYLCASSLAPTPSSYNEQFFGPGTRLTVL.

J is TRBJ1-5 and V is TRBV7-2; 9 bases fit TRBD1. Losses at the gene ends were 1 base for V and 4 bases for J; bases not matched to a gene: 2. CDR1 is SGHTA and CDR2 is FQGNSA in the germline V gene. This CDR3 is 15 amino acids long. The CDR3 DNA follows: TGTGCCAGCAGCTTAGGTGGGACAGGGAATCAGCCCCAGCATTTT. Protein: CASSLGGTGNQPQHF.

The CDR3 sequence: CASSLRGTDLNTAYEQYV. In DNA, the CDR3 is TGTGCCAGCAGCCTCCGAGGGACTGATTTGAATACGGCCTACGAGCAGTACGTC. V is TRBV7-7 and J is TRBJ2-7, with D perhaps TRBD2 (6 bases). The CDR3 spans 18 residues. Per the germline V gene, CDR1 is SSHAT and CDR2 is FNYEAQ (reference sequence). V dropped 5 bases and J dropped 2 bases, with 25 bases sitting between them.

This clone appeared a few times. The genes are TRBV3-1 (or the pseudogene TRBV3-2) and TRBJ1-3; 7 bases agree with TRBD1. The germline CDR1 and CDR2 sequences are LGHDT and YNNKEL (reference sequence). The CDR3 consists of 14 residues. Trimming took 5 bases from V and 4 from J; bases not matched to a gene: 5. The DNA for the CDR3 is TGTGCCAGCAGCGTGACAGGGTACGGAAACACCATATATTTT. It is translated as CASSVTGYGNTIYF.